This TCR beta chain was observed in a study of radiotherapy plus CTLA-4 blockade in lung cancer. Study background: Objective responses emerged in 15% to 20% of patients, and 31% attained disease control. Study-wide findings and caveats: Response was reportedly best predicted by early blood T cell clone dynamics, with interferon-beta. Radiotherapy plus ipilimumab was followed by expansion in blood of tumor-derived TCR clones.

Sequenced by immunoSEQ multiplex PCR; TCRdb stores in-frame clones only, minus some. The sample has about 87,000 clones; around 90% are singletons. Concerning this clone itself: Its antigen is currently unknown.

This receptor was taken from a human donor with non-small cell lung cancer that progressed on radiotherapy plus ipilimumab. The specimen was peripheral blood, collected from a patient treated with radiotherapy plus ipilimumab.

CDR3 nucleotides: TGCGCCAGCAGCCAAGATCGAGGGGGCCTGAACACTGAAGCTTTCTTT. Its protein is CASSQDRGGLNTEAFF. This sequence joins TRBV4-1 and TRBJ1-1; TRBD1 matches at 7 bases. The CDR3 is 16 residues long. The trim removed 0 bases at V and 0 bases at J, leaving 4 bases unmatched. Germline V gives CDR1 MGHRA, CDR2 YSYEKL.